These 18 T cell receptor beta chains came from one sample sequenced in a study of CD8+ T cells in alopecia areata. As for treatment: oral pan-JAK inhibitor, 5-10 mg twice daily. RNA was isolated and reverse transcribed to cDNA, the sequencing template. Measured with immunoSEQ multiplex PCR; TCRdb has only the in-frame clones, and not every one. The repertoire holds about 210,000 clones, about 57% seen once, with about 1.4% in the top ten. The sequenced sample was CD4+ T cells sorted from blood, obtained at week 4, from a patient treated with tofacitinib. Receptors originate from a human donor with alopecia areata.

The chain employs TRBV29-1 and TRBJ1-1; a weak D match, TRBD1 (5 bases). Trimming shortened V by 5 bases and J by 1 base, and 11 bases separated the two germline ends. CDR1 is SQVTM and CDR2 is ANQGSEA in the germline V gene. The CDR3 is 13 amino acids. CDR3 in amino acids: CSVRRDRNTEAFF. The CDR3 DNA follows: TGCAGCGTTAGAAGAGACAGGAACACTGAAGCTTTCTTT.

This clone came up a few times. For the CDR3, the DNA is TGTGCCAGCAGCTTCTCGTCACAGGGAAACACCATATATTTT. It yields the protein CASSFSSQGNTIYF. The chain carries TRBV7-2 and TRBJ1-3; no definite D call. The CDR3 length is 14 residues. Deletions cut 3 bases from V and 4 bases from J, with 10 bases between. Germline V gene sequence: CDR1 SGHTA, CDR2 FQGNSA.

The chain recombines TRBV27 with TRBJ1-1; 7 bases line up with TRBD1. The CDR3 extends over 15 amino acids. Trimming cost V 7 bases and J 5 bases; bases outside gene matches: 13. Germline V gene sequence: CDR1 MNHEY, CDR2 SMNVEV (reference sequence). The CDR3 bases are TGTGCCAGCACCAAAGTAGGGGGCGGGTGGACTGAAGCTTTCTTT. This encodes CASTKVGGGWTEAFF.

This clone appeared a few times. The chain is built from TRBV14 and TRBJ1-1; D gene unclear. This CDR3 contains 14 residues. The germline CDR1 and CDR2 sequences are SGHDN and FVKESK. V was pared by 4 bases and J by 1 base, with 10 bases between. The CDR3 bases are TGTGCCAGCAGCCTATGGCGAGAGAACACTGAAGCTTTCTTT. This sequence encodes CASSLWRENTEAFF.

The chain is built from TRBV7-2 and TRBJ2-3; weak D call: TRBD2 (6 bases). This CDR3 has 15 amino acids. The ends were cut back, 4 bases at V and 0 bases at J, with 11 bases in the middle. Germline V gene lookup returns CDR1 SGHTA and CDR2 FQGNSA. The CDR3 loop reads CASSSAGSSTDTQYF. The CDR3 DNA sequence: TGTGCCAGCAGCTCGGCGGGGTCAAGCACAGATACGCAGTATTTT.

The genes are TRBV5-1 and TRBJ2-3; maybe TRBD2 (5 bases). CDR1 and CDR2 from the germline V gene are SGHRS and YFSETQ. CDR3 length: 16 amino acids. V gave up 1 base and J gave up 0 bases, with 12 bases separating them. The DNA for the CDR3 is TGCGCCAGCAGCTTGAGGCAGACTACTAGCACAGATACGCAGTATTTT. Translating it yields CASSLRQTTSTDTQYF.

The chain uses TRBV29-1 and TRBJ2-1; 10 nucleotides match TRBD1. Germline lookup yields CDR1 SQVTM and CDR2 ANQGSEA. The junction had 6 bases not matched to a gene; V was cut back by 3 bases and J by 7 bases. The CDR3 runs to 14 residues. CDR3 in amino acids: CSVDTGQGINEQFF. CDR3 coding DNA: TGCAGCGTTGATACGGGACAGGGGATAAATGAGCAGTTCTTC.

V gene TRBV10-3 combines with J gene TRBJ2-7, with 9 nucleotides matching TRBD1. This CDR3 contains 16 residues. V shed 0 bases and J 6 bases; nucleotides not matched to a gene: 9. From germline, CDR1 is ENHRY and CDR2 SYGVKD. The CDR3 DNA reads as TGTGCCATCAGTGAGTCGACGGGACAGGGTCGTCGCGAGCAGTACTTC. Residues: CAISESTGQGRREQYF.

V usage is TRBV7-8 and J usage is TRBJ2-7, with D possibly matching TRBD2 (5 bases). The germline gives CDR1 SGHVS, CDR2 FQNEAQ. The germline V and J ends were trimmed by 4 bases and 0 bases, with 13 bases remaining between them. This CDR3 comprises 15 residues. CDR3 DNA sequence: TGTGCCAGCAGCTCCCGGACTGTGAGCTCCTACGAGCAGTACTTC. Translating it yields CASSSRTVSSYEQYF.

This clone was detected a few times. This chain joins TRBV7-8 and TRBJ2-7; TRBD1 is a possible D gene (5 bases). This CDR3 is 13 amino acids long. V gave up 3 bases and J gave up 2 bases, with 8 bases separating them. The germline V gene encodes CDR1 SGHVS and CDR2 FQNEAQ. The CDR3 spells CASSFGATYEQYF. CDR3 DNA: TGTGCCAGCAGCTTTGGGGCCACCTACGAGCAGTACTTC.

This clone was seen a handful of times. V usage is TRBV10-1 and J usage is TRBJ2-3, with 7 bases matching TRBD1. Germline V gene sequence: CDR1 WNHNN, CDR2 SYGVQD (reference sequence). The V gene end was trimmed by 5 bases and the J gene end by 8 bases; junction bases not matched to a gene: 13. This CDR3 is built from 15 residues. The CDR3 nucleotides read TGCGCCAGCAGTTCCGACAGGGAATATACTGGTACGCAGTATTTT. It is translated as CASSSDREYTGTQYF.

Details on this clone: Other DNA sequences in the sample encode the same CDR3. The chain combines TRBV29-1 with TRBJ1-2; D is possibly TRBD1 (5 bases). CDR3 length: 12 residues. V dropped 4 bases and J dropped 1 base, with 7 bases sitting between them. Per germline, CDR1 SQVTM and CDR2 ANQGSEA. The CDR3 region has the DNA TGCAGCGTTGGCGGGGGTAACTATGGCTACACCTTC. Its translation: CSVGGGNYGYTF. The full variable domain, its missing parts supplied by reference TRBV29-1 and TRBJ1-2, is SAVISQKPSRDICQRGTSLTIQCQVDSQVTMMFWYRQQPGQSLTLIATANQGSEATYESGFVIDKFPISRPNLTFSTLTVSNMSPEDSSIYLCSVGGGNYGYTFGSGTRLTVV.

This clone was seen a single time. This chain links TRBV7-2 with TRBJ1-1, with D hard to call. V was shortened by 4 bases and J by 4 bases, with 10 bases between the two germline ends. CDR1 and CDR2 (germline): SGHTA, FQGNSA. CDR3 length equals 13 residues. CDR3 nucleotide sequence: TGTGCCAGCAGCTCCCAGAGGGCCACTGAAGCTTTCTTT. Encoded protein: CASSSQRATEAFF.

This chain connects TRBV29-1 to TRBJ2-7; the match to TRBD1 covers 7 bases. The V gene's germline CDR1 is SQVTM and CDR2 ANQGSEA. With 4 bases clipped from V and 4 bases from J, the junction kept 4 bases outside the gene matches. The CDR3 contains 12 residues. The CDR3: CSVGDSLYEQYF. The CDR3 DNA reads as TGCAGCGTTGGGGACAGCCTATACGAGCAGTACTTC.

V gene TRBV5-6 combines with J gene TRBJ1-2; D call uncertain. The V end lost 0 bases, the J end lost 5 bases, and 8 bases lay between the germline ends. There are 13 residues in the CDR3. Germline-derived CDR1 and CDR2 are SGHDT and YYEEEE. The chain's CDR3 is CASSLEGMYGYTF. CDR3 nucleotides: TGTGCCAGCAGCTTGGAGGGCATGTATGGCTACACCTTC.

The V call is TRBV5-1, the J call TRBJ1-4; D possibly corresponds to TRBD1 (5 bases). The CDR3 is 15 amino acids. V was shortened by 4 bases and J by 7 bases, with 17 bases between the two germline ends. CDR1 is SGHRS, CDR2 YFSETQ, per germline. CDR3 protein: CASSRDPSFGEKLFF. In nucleotides, the CDR3 is TGCGCCAGCAGCCGGGACCCTTCGTTCGGTGAAAAACTGTTTTTT.

V usage is TRBV18 and J usage is TRBJ1-2; TRBD1 is a possible D gene (6 bases). Looked up from germline, CDR1 is KGHSH and CDR2 is LQKENI. V was pared by 1 base and J by 1 base, with 7 bases between. CDR3 size: 14 residues. Here the CDR3 DNA reads TGTGCCAGCTCACCACAGGGGGATAACTATGGCTACACCTTC. Translated: CASSPQGDNYGYTF.

This clone was found a few times. The CDR3 coding sequence is TGCGCCAGCAGTCAATCCTGCAGAACCCCGGTCACCGGGGAGCTGTTTTTT. Amino acid sequence: CASSQSCRTPVTGELFF. The gene calls are TRBV23-1 and TRBJ2-2; D gene uncertain. TRBV23-1 is filed as an ORF, its function uncertain. V lost 0 bases, J lost 4 bases, and 15 bases lay in between. This CDR3 spans 17 amino acids.